What follows are 11 T cell receptor beta chains derived from one specimen sequenced in a study of human T cells and chemical hapten exposure. Sample time point: patch test 2, 6 weeks after DPC sensitization. Described treatment: therapeutic diphenylcyclopropenone sensitization with weekly scalp DPC. Each CDR3 protein is one row after TCRdb ran MiXCR on the RACE reads. The repertoire holds more than 85,000 distinct CDR3 sequences, with 9.2% as singletons. The source material was whole blood, sampled in connection with sensitization to the hapten diphenylcyclopropenone (DPC). The receptors shown here come from a woman between 40 and 50 years old with alopecia areata. Some clones in this sample may be carry-over from other donors' samples.

This clonotype was seen repeatedly, ten times or more. This rearrangement joins TRBV5-5 to TRBJ1-6; D gene ambiguous. Germline CDR1 is SGHKS and CDR2 is YYEKEE (reference sequence). The CDR3 length is 13 residues. V was shortened by 0 bases and J by 8 bases, with 6 bases between the two germline ends. This CDR3 is CASSLEPDSPLHF. The CDR3 region has the DNA TGTGCCAGCAGCTTGGAACCGGATTCACCCCTCCACTTT.

This clonotype occurred many times. The V and J genes are TRBV20-1 and TRBJ2-1; D may be TRBD2 (6 bases). Deletions cut 6 bases from V and 8 bases from J, with 14 bases between. The length of the CDR3 is 12 residues. Looked up from germline, CDR1 is DFQATT and CDR2 is SNEGSKA (reference sequence). The CDR3 region has the DNA TGCAGTGCAAGACGTAGGAGGGATGAGCAGTTCTTC. It yields the protein CSARRRRDEQFF.

This clonotype was found a few times. This chain connects TRBV3-1 to TRBJ2-5; D tentatively reads TRBD1 or TRBD2 (5 bases each). The V gene lost 4 bases and the J gene lost 5 bases, with 8 bases spanning the gap. The CDR3 covers 12 residues. From germline, CDR1 is LGHDT and CDR2 YNNKEL (reference sequence). The CDR3 sequence: CASSRGDETQYF. The DNA of the CDR3 is TGTGCCAGCAGCCGAGGGGATGAGACCCAGTACTTC.

The J gene is TRBJ2-3, the V gene TRBV20-1; 7 nucleotides agree with TRBD1. From germline, CDR1 is DFQATT and CDR2 SNEGSKA (reference sequence). The CDR3 spans 14 residues. The V and J ends lost 6 bases and 1 base, in that order; junction bases with no gene match: 7. The CDR3 is CSAPPGTGTDTQYF. The CDR3 nucleotides read TGCAGTGCCCCTCCCGGGACAGGCACAGATACGCAGTATTTT.

The sample holds many counts of this clonotype. This chain joins TRBV9 and TRBJ2-1; TRBD2 matches at 8 bases. The V gene end was trimmed by 0 bases and the J gene end by 2 bases; junction bases not matched to a gene: 4. This CDR3 has 16 residues. Per the germline V gene, CDR1 is SGDLS and CDR2 is YYNGEE. This CDR3 reads CASSVGAGGTYNEQFF. The CDR3 DNA is TGTGCCAGCAGCGTAGGGGCGGGGGGCACCTACAATGAGCAGTTCTTC.

This clonotype was counted many times. The chain recombines TRBV20-1 with TRBJ1-1; D gene ambiguous. Germline CDR1 and CDR2: DFQATT and SNEGSKA (reference sequence). The CDR3 extends over 13 amino acids. The V end lost 3 bases, the J end lost 0 bases, and 8 bases lay between the germline ends. The CDR3 DNA is TGCAGTGCTAGGCCGGGCTTGAACACTGAAGCTTTCTTT. Its translation: CSARPGLNTEAFF.

The rearrangement links TRBV4-3 to TRBJ1-2; D gene ambiguous. The CDR3 is 17 residues long. The germline V gene has CDR1 LGHNA and CDR2 YSLEER. Between the trimmed V and J ends, which lost 0 bases and 5 bases, there was a span of 19 bases. DNA for the CDR3: TGCGCCAGCAGCCAAGATTTATTCAGGATATCCCCTTATGGCTACACCTTC. It yields the protein CASSQDLFRISPYGYTF.

J is TRBJ2-4 and V is TRBV6-5, with TRBD1 identical over 9 bases. The CDR3 consists of 15 residues. Germline assignment: CDR1 MNHEY and CDR2 SVGAGI. V lost 6 bases to trimming and J lost 4 bases; unmatched junction nucleotides: 7. CDR3 nucleotides: TGTGCCAGCAGGCCCTGGACAGGGGTTAAAAACATTCAGTACTTC. Its protein is CASRPWTGVKNIQYF.

This clonotype was counted a few times. The gene calls are TRBV7-2 and TRBJ1-3; D is ambiguous. CDR1 and CDR2 from the germline V gene are SGHTA and FQGNSA. V was cut by 4 bases and J by 3 bases, with 13 bases left in between. The CDR3 totals 15 residues. The CDR3 coding sequence is TGTGCCAGCAGCTCCAGCTCTACATATGGAAACACCATATATTTT. It specifies CASSSSSTYGNTIYF.

The chain joins TRBV2 to TRBJ2-1, with TRBD2 matching over 11 bases. Germline assignment: CDR1 SNHLY and CDR2 FYNNEI. With V trimmed by 6 bases and J by 3 bases, 19 bases remained unmatched. The CDR3 covers 20 residues. DNA of the CDR3: TGTGCCAGCAGGCGGACCCCCGGACTAGCGGGTGCGCGGGGCTACAATGAGCAGTTCTTC. Its translation: CASRRTPGLAGARGYNEQFF.

This clonotype was detected a few times. The rearrangement uses TRBV25-1 and TRBJ1-6; D remains unclear. Trimming pared 1 base from V and 7 bases from J, leaving 8 bases between. CDR1 is MGHDK and CDR2 is SYGVNS in the germline V gene. This CDR3 has 14 residues. CDR3 amino acids: CASSELATNSPLHF. In DNA form, the CDR3 reads TGTGCCAGCAGTGAATTGGCGACGAATTCACCCCTCCACTTT.